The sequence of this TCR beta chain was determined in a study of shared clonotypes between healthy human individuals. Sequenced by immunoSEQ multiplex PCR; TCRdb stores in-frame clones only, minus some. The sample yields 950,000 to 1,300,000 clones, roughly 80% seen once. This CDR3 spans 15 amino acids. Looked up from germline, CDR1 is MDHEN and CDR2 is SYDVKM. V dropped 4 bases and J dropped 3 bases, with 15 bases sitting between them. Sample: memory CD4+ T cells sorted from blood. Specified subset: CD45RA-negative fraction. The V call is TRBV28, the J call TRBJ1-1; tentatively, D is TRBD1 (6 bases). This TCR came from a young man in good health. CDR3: CASSSPRGRDTEAFF. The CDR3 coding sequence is TGTGCCAGCAGTTCCCCCCGGGGGCGGGACACTGAAGCTTTCTTT. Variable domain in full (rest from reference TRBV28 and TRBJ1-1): DVKVTQSSRYLVKRTGEKVFLECVQDMDHENMFWYRQDPGLGLRLIYFSYDVKMKEKGDIPEGYSVSREKKERFSLILESASTNQTSMYLCASSSPRGRDTEAFFGQGTRLTVV.